One T cell receptor beta chain is described in this entry. V was pared by 4 bases and J by 4 bases, with 16 bases between. Germline V lookup: CDR1 SGHRS, CDR2 YFSETQ. The CDR3 is made up of 15 amino acids. Data came from immunoSEQ multiplex PCR; TCRdb stores just in-frame clones and leaves some out. There are hundreds of thousands of clones in the sample; roughly 90% occur only once, and about 2.9% lies in the top ten. These data come from a study of blood T cell repertoires in COVID-19. Background on the study: Italy, Spain and the United States were the sources of the convalescent and acute COVID-19 samples. PBMCs, B-cell-depleted T cells, or T cells were the source of the cDNA or gDNA that made up the material.

This chain connects TRBV5-1 to TRBJ2-3; D is possibly TRBD2 (6 bases). The receptor was isolated from a woman aged 30 to 39 with COVID-19, enrolled during active disease. Sequences were obtained from peripheral blood. CDR3 sequence reads: CASSLTAPGADTQYF. For the CDR3, the DNA is TGCGCCAGCAGCCTTACCGCCCCGGGGGCAGATACGCAGTATTTT.